In this sample, the clone carrying this TCR beta chain turned up many times. Time point described: after trial treatment. Documented treatment: LDRT plus nivolumab, ipilimumab, low-dose cyclophosphamide and aspirin (RACIN trial). The CDR3 loop spans 13 amino acids. V was clipped by 2 bases and J by 3 bases; unmatched bases: 0. Germline loops: CDR1 SGHAT, CDR2 FQNNGV. First-strand cDNA used TRAV- and TRBV-specific primers, covering alpha and beta chains. The authors ran 15 to 20 PCR cycles to amplify TCRs with a constant-region primer and V-primer adapter. TCRdb re-analysed the reads in MiXCR, keeping a single row per CDR3 protein. The profile shows fewer than 110,000 distinct CDR3 sequences, 20% to 25% of them singletons. The sample is drawn from a study of low-dose radiotherapy and immunotherapy resistance in tumors.

Sequencing was performed on PBMCs, taken after low-dose radiotherapy plus immunotherapy. This TCR came from a male donor with prostate cancer. The V call is TRBV11-2, the J call TRBJ1-2; 7 positions match TRBD1. CDR3 DNA: TGTGCCAGCAGCTTACAGGGGGACTATGGCTACACCTTC. This translates into CASSLQGDYGYTF.